This TCR beta chain was found in a study of post-analysis software for immune sequencing data. Across the study: The cohort encompassed relapsing-remitting, secondary progressive and progressive-relapsing multiple sclerosis disease courses. The study's findings and limits: Roughly five TRBV segments were significantly more frequent in patients than in controls. TRBV5-6, TRBV5-1 and TRBV20-1 were among these segments.

Details on this clonotype: Its antigen is undetermined.

Unique molecular identifiers had been added to the TCR beta cDNA libraries. Some 500,000 cDNA molecules were obtained per 1 to 10 million input T cells. TCRdb ran MiXCR on the PCR reads and lists one entry per CDR3 protein. The table has about 820,000 distinct CDR3 sequences, around 50% seen once. The ends lost 10 bases at V and 5 bases at J; junction bases unmatched: 3. The CDR3 sequence is 12 residues long. Germline loops: CDR1 ENHRY, CDR2 SYGVKD. The material sequenced was blood. The source is a girl aged 5-17 years with multiple sclerosis. V usage is TRBV10-3 and J usage is TRBJ2-5, with 11 bases that match TRBD2. DNA for the CDR3: TGTGCCACTAGGACTAGCGGGGAGACCCAGTACTTC. Encoded protein: CATRTSGETQYF.